This T cell receptor (beta chain) originates from a study of regulatory T cells in long-lasting Graves disease. Study results and caveats: Shared public clonotypes totalled about 2,700 in persistent patients, compared with approximately 970 in new patients.

Libraries of TCR beta came from iRepertoire HTBI primers plus Arm-PCR of CDR3 regions. In TCRdb, the multiplex PCR reads were re-called with MiXCR into one record per CDR3 protein. The profile covers fewer than 450,000 distinct CDR3 sequences, with 15% appearing a single time and approximately 7.8% taken by the ten largest. Specified time point: newly diagnosed GD, antithyroid drugs for less than 3 months. Extracted RNA from PBMCs served as the source of the TCR library. Many counts were recorded for this clonotype. Its antigen is unknown. A further study also used this sample, focusing on T cells in Graves' hyperthyroidism and ophthalmopathy. Per that paper: Clinical symptoms, serum thyroxine, TRAb, thyroid ultrasound and orbital computed tomography established diagnosis.

Sequenced material: peripheral blood mononuclear cells (PBMCs), taken at new diagnosis, from a patient treated with antithyroid drugs. The TCR comes from a woman between 35 and 50 years old with Graves disease.

CDR3 bases: TGTGCCACCAGTGGGCCCACCGGCATCCCCAGCGGGAGGAAAGATACGCAGTATTTT. Translating it yields CATSGPTGIPSGRKDTQYF. The chain employs TRBV24-1 and TRBJ2-3, with TRBD2 identical over 9 bases. The V segment lost 5 bases and the J segment 5 bases; nucleotides outside the gene matches: 19. The CDR3 spans 19 residues. CDR1 is KGHDR and CDR2 is SFDVKD in the germline V gene.